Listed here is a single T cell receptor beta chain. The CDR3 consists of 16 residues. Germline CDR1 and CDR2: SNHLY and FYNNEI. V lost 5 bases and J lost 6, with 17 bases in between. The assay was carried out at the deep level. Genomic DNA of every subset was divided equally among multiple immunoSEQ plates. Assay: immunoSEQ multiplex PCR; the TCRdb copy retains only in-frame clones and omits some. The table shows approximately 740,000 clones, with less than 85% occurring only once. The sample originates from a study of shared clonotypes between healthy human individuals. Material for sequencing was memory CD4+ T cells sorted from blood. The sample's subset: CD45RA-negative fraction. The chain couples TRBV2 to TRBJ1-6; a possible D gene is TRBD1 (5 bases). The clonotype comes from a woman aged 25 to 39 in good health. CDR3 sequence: CASSQGLPKANSPLHF. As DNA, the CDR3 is TGTGCCAGCAGTCAGGGACTCCCGAAGGCTAATTCACCCCTCCACTTT.